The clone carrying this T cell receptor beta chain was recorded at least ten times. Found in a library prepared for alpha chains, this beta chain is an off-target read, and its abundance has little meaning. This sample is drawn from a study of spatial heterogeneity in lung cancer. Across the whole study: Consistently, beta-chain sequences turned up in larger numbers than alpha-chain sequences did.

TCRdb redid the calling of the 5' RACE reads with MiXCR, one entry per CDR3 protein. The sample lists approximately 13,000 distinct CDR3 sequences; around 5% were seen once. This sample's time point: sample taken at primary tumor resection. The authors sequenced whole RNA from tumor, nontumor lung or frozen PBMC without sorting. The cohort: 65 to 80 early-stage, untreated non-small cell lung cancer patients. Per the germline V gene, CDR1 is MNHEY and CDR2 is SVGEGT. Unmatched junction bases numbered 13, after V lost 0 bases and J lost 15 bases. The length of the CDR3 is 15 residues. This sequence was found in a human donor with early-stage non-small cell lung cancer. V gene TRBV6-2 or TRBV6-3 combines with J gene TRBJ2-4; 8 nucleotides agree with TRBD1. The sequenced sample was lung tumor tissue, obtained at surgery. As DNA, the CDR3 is TGTGCCAGCAGTTACTCAGGGGGCAGGGGGCAAAGGCCGTACTTC. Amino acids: CASSYSGGRGQRPYF.